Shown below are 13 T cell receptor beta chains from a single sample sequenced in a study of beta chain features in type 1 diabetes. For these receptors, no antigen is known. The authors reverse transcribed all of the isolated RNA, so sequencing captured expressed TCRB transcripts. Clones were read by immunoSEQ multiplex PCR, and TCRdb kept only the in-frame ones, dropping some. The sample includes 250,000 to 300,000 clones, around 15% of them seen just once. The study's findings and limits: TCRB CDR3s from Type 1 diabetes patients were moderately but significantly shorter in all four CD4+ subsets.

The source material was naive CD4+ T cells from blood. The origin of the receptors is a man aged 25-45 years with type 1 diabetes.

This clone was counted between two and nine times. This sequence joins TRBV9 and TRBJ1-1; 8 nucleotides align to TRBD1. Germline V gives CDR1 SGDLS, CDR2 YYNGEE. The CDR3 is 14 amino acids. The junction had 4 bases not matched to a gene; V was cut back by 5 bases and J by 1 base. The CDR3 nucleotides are TGTGCCAGCAGGTCTGACAGGGGGAACACTGAAGCTTTCTTT. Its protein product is CASRSDRGNTEAFF.

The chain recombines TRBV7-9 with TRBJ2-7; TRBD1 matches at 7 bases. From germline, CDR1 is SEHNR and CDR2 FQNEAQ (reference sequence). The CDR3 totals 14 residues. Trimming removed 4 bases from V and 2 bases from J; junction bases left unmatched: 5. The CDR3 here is CASSSRQGPYEQYF. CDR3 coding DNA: TGTGCCAGCAGCTCGCGACAGGGCCCCTACGAGCAGTACTTC.

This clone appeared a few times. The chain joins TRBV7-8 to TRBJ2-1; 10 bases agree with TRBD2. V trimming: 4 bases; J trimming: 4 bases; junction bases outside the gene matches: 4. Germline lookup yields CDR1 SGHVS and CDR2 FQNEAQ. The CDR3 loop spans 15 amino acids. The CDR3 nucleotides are TGTGCCAGCAGCTACGGGACTAGCGATTACAATGAGCAGTTCTTC. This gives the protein CASSYGTSDYNEQFF.

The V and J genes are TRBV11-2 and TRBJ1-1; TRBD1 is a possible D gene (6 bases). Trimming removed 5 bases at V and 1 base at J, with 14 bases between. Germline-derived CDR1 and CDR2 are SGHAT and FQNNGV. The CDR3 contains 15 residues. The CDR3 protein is CASSITTGRNTEAFF. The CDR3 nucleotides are TGTGCCAGCAGCATCACGACAGGACGGAACACTGAAGCTTTCTTT.

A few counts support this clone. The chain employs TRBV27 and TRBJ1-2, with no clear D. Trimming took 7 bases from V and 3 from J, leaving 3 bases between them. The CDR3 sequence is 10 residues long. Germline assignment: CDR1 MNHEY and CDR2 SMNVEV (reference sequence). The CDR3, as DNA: TGTGCCAGCATAGACTATGGCTACACCTTC. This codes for CASIDYGYTF.

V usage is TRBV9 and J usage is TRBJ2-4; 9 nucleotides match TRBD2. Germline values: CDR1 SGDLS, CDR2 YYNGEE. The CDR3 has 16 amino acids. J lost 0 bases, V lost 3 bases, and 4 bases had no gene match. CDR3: CASSAYSGRAKNIQYF. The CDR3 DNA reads TGTGCCAGCAGCGCCTATAGCGGGAGAGCCAAAAACATTCAGTACTTC.

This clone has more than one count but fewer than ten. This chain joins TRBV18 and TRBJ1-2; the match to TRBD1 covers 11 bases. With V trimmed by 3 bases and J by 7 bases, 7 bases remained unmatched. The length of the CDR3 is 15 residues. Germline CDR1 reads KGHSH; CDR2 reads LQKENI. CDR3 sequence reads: CASSPGQGATVGYTF. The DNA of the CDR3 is TGTGCCAGCTCACCCGGACAGGGGGCTACGGTTGGCTACACCTTC.

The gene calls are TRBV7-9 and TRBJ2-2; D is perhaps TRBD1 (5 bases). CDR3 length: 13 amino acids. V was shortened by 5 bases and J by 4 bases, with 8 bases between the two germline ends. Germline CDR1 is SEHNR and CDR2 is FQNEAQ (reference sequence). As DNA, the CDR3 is TGTGCCAGCAGCCGACAGCGCACCGGGGAGCTGTTTTTT. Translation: CASSRQRTGELFF.

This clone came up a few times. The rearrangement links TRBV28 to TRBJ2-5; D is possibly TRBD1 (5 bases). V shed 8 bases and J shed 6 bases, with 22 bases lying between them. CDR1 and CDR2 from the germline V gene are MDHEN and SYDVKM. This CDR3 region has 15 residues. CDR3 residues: CASLTGRVGPKTQYF. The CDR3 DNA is TGTGCCAGCCTGACGGGCAGGGTAGGTCCGAAGACCCAGTACTTC.

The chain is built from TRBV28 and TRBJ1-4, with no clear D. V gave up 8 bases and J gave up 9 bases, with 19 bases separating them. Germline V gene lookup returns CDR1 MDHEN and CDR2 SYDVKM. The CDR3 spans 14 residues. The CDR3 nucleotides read TGTGCCAGCTTACCGGCAGACACCATGAAAAAACTGTTTTTT. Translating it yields CASLPADTMKKLFF.

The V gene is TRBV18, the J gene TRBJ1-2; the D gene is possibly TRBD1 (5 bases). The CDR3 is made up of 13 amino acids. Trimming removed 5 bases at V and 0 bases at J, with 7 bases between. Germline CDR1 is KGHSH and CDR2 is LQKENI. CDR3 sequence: CASSSTANYGYTF. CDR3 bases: TGTGCCAGCTCATCGACAGCTAACTATGGCTACACCTTC.

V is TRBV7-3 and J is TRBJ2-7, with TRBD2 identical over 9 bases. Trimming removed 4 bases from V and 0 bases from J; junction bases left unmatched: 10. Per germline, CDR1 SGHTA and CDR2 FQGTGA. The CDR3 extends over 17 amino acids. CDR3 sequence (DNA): TGTGCCAGCAGCTCCCGCTCAACTAGCGGGTCCTCCTACGAGCAGTACTTC. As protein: CASSSRSTSGSSYEQYF. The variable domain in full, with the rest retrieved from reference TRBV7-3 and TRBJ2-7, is GAGVSQTPSNKVTEKGKYVELRCDPISGHTALYWYRQSLGQGPEFLIYFQGTGAADDSGLPNDRFFAVRPEGSVSTLKIQRTERGDSAVYLCASSSRSTSGSSYEQYFGPGTRLTVT.

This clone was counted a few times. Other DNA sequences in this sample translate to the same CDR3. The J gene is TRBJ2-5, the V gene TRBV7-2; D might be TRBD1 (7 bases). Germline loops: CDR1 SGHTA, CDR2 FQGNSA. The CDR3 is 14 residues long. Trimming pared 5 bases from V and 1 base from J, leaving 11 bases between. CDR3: CASSLQGGQETQYF. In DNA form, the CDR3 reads TGTGCCAGCAGCCTCCAGGGGGGCCAAGAGACCCAGTACTTC.